These T cell receptor beta chains were read from a single sample in a study of response to subunit inactivated influenza vaccine. TCRdb re-derived calls from the RT-PCR reads in MiXCR, one entry per CDR3 protein. The table lists about 520,000 distinct CDR3 sequences, less than 30% of them singletons. The starting material was CD4+ T cells sorted from PBMCs, obtained roughly 5 days after vaccination. Receptors originate from a man in his forties or fifties who received an inactivated influenza vaccine. Both conserved end residues are part of each CDR3. The D gene is left open where the match is weak. Size is stated for part of the rows, as once, few or many counts, or as a class when the clone is expanded.

length: 13; size: -; D: -; V: TRBV7-2; J: TRBJ1-5; CDR3: CASSPGTVEPQHF; DNA: TGTGCCAGCAGCCCCGGGACCGTGGAGCCCCAGCATTTT
length: 11; size: -; D: -; V: TRBV29-1; J: TRBJ2-3; CDR3: CSVEPTDTQYF; DNA: TGCAGCGTTGAACCCACAGATACGCAGTATTTT
length: 16; size: -; D: TRBD1; V: TRBV7-6; J: TRBJ2-7; CDR3: CASSPSAGTGSYEQYF; DNA: TGTGCCAGCAGCCCTTCCGCCGGGACAGGCTCCTACGAGCAGTACTTC
length: 14; size: -; D: -; V: TRBV10-3; J: TRBJ2-7; CDR3: CAIRTVRGSYEQYF; DNA: TGTGCCATCAGGACAGTGAGGGGTTCATACGAGCAGTACTTC
length: 15; size: -; D: TRBD2; V: TRBV9; J: TRBJ2-5; CDR3: CASSVLAGWEETQYF; DNA: TGTGCCAGCAGCGTATTAGCGGGGTGGGAAGAGACCCAGTACTTC
length: 18; size: few; D: -; V: TRBV3-1; J: TRBJ2-3; CDR3: CASSPEGSGWRSTDTQYF; DNA: TGTGCCAGCAGCCCTGAGGGTAGCGGATGGAGAAGCACAGATACGCAGTATTTT
length: 18; size: few; D: TRBD2; V: TRBV6-1; J: TRBJ2-3; CDR3: CASSPYLVSGRNTDTQYF; DNA: TGTGCCAGCAGTCCATATTTGGTCAGCGGGAGAAACACAGATACGCAGTATTTT
length: 15; size: few; D: TRBD1; V: TRBV5-1; J: TRBJ2-1; CDR3: CASSLAGQDYNEQFF; DNA: TGCGCCAGCAGCTTGGCGGGACAGGACTACAATGAGCAGTTCTTC
length: 13; size: -; D: -; V: TRBV10-3; J: TRBJ2-3; CDR3: CAISDQGTDTQYF; DNA: TGTGCCATCAGCGACCAGGGCACAGATACGCAGTATTTT
length: 13; size: few; D: -; V: TRBV5-6; J: TRBJ1-2; CDR3: CASSWGAEDGYTF; DNA: TGTGCCAGCAGCTGGGGGGCAGAAGATGGCTACACCTTC
length: 14; size: few; D: -; V: TRBV20-1; J: TRBJ1-2; CDR3: CSAPGDPSGYGYTF; DNA: TGCAGTGCTCCAGGGGACCCTTCAGGGTATGGCTACACCTTC
length: 16; size: -; D: -; V: TRBV7-2; J: TRBJ2-7; CDR3: CASSLDDRPRSYEQYF; DNA: TGTGCCAGCAGCTTAGACGACAGGCCAAGGTCCTACGAGCAGTACTTC
length: 13; size: few; D: -; V: TRBV4-3; J: TRBJ1-1; CDR3: CASSPSRYAEAFF; DNA: TGCGCCAGCAGCCCCTCCAGGTACGCTGAAGCTTTCTTT
length: 16; size: -; D: -; V: TRBV5-1; J: TRBJ2-1; CDR3: CASSLEPGARNNEQFF; DNA: TGCGCCAGCAGCTTGGAACCGGGAGCACGAAACAATGAGCAGTTCTTC
length: 15; size: few; D: -; V: TRBV28; J: TRBJ2-6; CDR3: CASSPGAAGANVLTF; DNA: TGTGCCAGCAGCCCCGGGGCCGCTGGGGCCAACGTCCTGACTTTC
length: 15; size: -; D: -; V: TRBV7-2; J: TRBJ2-1; CDR3: CASSLSQTVSMGQFF; DNA: TGTGCCAGCAGCTTAAGTCAGACAGTGAGTATGGGGCAGTTCTTC
length: 14; size: -; D: TRBD2; V: TRBV5-5; J: TRBJ2-1; CDR3: CASSSIAGETKQFF; DNA: TGTGCCAGCAGCTCCATAGCGGGAGAAACGAAGCAGTTCTTC
length: 15; size: few; D: -; V: TRBV28; J: TRBJ2-2; CDR3: CASSLSQGGSGELFF; DNA: TGTGCCAGCAGTTTATCACAGGGTGGCTCCGGGGAGCTGTTTTTT
length: 17; size: few; D: -; V: TRBV6-5; J: TRBJ2-1; CDR3: CASSFRLQASSYNEQFF; DNA: TGTGCCAGCAGTTTCCGACTACAGGCAAGCTCCTACAATGAGCAGTTCTTC
length: 15; size: few; D: -; V: TRBV5-1; J: TRBJ1-1; CDR3: CASSLAVQLNTEAFF; DNA: TGCGCCAGCAGCTTGGCCGTACAGTTGAACACTGAAGCTTTCTTT
length: 13; size: few; D: -; V: TRBV14; J: TRBJ2-3; CDR3: CASSPYSLGTQYF; DNA: TGTGCCAGCAGCCCCTACAGCCTCGGTACGCAGTATTTT
length: 15; size: few; D: -; V: TRBV12-3/TRBV12-4; J: TRBJ2-2; CDR3: CASSIGQRNTGELFF; DNA: TGTGCCAGCAGTATCGGGCAGCGGAACACCGGGGAGCTGTTTTTT
length: 16; size: -; D: TRBD1; V: TRBV5-1; J: TRBJ1-2; CDR3: CASSLGGTDTNYGYTF; DNA: TGCGCCAGCAGCTTGGGGGGGACAGATACTAACTATGGCTACACCTTC
length: 12; size: once; D: -; V: TRBV30; J: TRBJ1-1; CDR3: CAWSMQNTEAFF; DNA: TGTGCCTGGAGTATGCAAAACACTGAAGCTTTCTTT
length: 20; size: -; D: TRBD2; V: TRBV12-3/TRBV12-4; J: TRBJ2-3; CDR3: CASSFPPGTSGRGATDTQYF; DNA: TGTGCCAGCAGTTTCCCTCCCGGGACTAGCGGGAGAGGGGCCACAGATACGCAGTATTTT
length: 12; size: -; D: TRBD1; V: TRBV20-1; J: TRBJ2-7; CDR3: CSAREEHRGQYF; DNA: TGCAGTGCTAGAGAGGAACACAGGGGACAGTACTTC
length: 15; size: -; D: TRBD2; V: TRBV7-2; J: TRBJ2-7; CDR3: CASSLFPSGGYEQYF; DNA: TGTGCCAGCAGCTTATTCCCTAGCGGGGGATACGAGCAGTACTTC
length: 14; size: -; D: -; V: TRBV7-2; J: TRBJ2-7; CDR3: CASSTDGRAYEQYF; DNA: TGTGCCAGCAGTACGGACGGTAGAGCCTACGAGCAGTACTTC
length: 12; size: few; D: -; V: TRBV29-1; J: TRBJ2-3; CDR3: CSAKSLADTQYF; DNA: TGCAGCGCAAAATCCCTGGCGGATACGCAGTATTTT
length: 16; size: -; D: TRBD2; V: TRBV19; J: TRBJ2-7; CDR3: CASSAPAGGVSYEQCF; DNA: TGTGCCAGTAGTGCCCCAGCGGGGGGCGTTTCCTACGAGCAGTGCTTC
length: 12; size: many; D: -; V: TRBV20-1; J: TRBJ1-4; CDR3: CSAQAGSEKLFF; DNA: TGCAGTGCACAGGCGGGGAGCGAAAAACTGTTTTTT
length: 15; size: few; D: -; V: TRBV5-1; J: TRBJ2-5; CDR3: CASSLDPAVGETQYF; DNA: TGCGCCAGCAGCTTGGATCCGGCGGTGGGGGAGACCCAGTACTTC
length: 16; size: few; D: TRBD2; V: TRBV20-1; J: TRBJ2-1; CDR3: CSAIRTSGGSYNEQFF; DNA: TGCAGTGCTATACGGACTAGCGGGGGCTCCTACAATGAGCAGTTCTTC
length: 15; size: few; D: -; V: TRBV6-2/TRBV6-3; J: TRBJ2-2; CDR3: CASSYSGQNTGELFF; DNA: TGTGCCAGCAGTTATTCCGGACAGAACACCGGGGAGCTGTTTTTT
length: 16; size: -; D: -; V: TRBV30; J: TRBJ2-2; CDR3: CAWNILRMANTGELFF; DNA: TGTGCCTGGAACATCCTCCGGATGGCGAACACCGGGGAGCTGTTTTTT
length: 16; size: -; D: TRBD1; V: TRBV20-1; J: TRBJ2-1; CDR3: CSARRPGTGLYNEQFF; DNA: TGCAGTGCTAGGAGACCCGGGACAGGTCTCTACAATGAGCAGTTCTTC